This entry features one T cell receptor (beta chain) sequence. Its antigen is not known. This sample is part of a study of identical twins. Study-level results: Analyses based on zero insertions could be partly confounded by invariant MAIT and iNKT cells.

Germline trimming cut 3 bases from V and 7 bases from J; bases unmatched to any gene: 12. Germline V gene lookup returns CDR1 DFQATT and CDR2 SNEGSKA (reference sequence). This CDR3 has 16 amino acids. It was template switching that added a universal primer site, and there were unique molecular identifiers on the cDNA. TCRdb fed the 5' RACE reads into MiXCR, producing one record per CDR3 protein. The sample lists fewer than 650,000 distinct CDR3 sequences, about 7.6% occurring once. In addition, the sample was reused for a study of yellow fever vaccine responses in identical twins.

This TCR derives from a woman younger than 30 in good health. V usage is TRBV20-1 and J usage is TRBJ2-3; 11 bases fit TRBD2. Sequenced material: PBMCs. CDR3 protein: CSASQTLAGVWYTQYF. The CDR3 bases are TGCAGTGCTAGCCAAACACTAGCGGGAGTTTGGTATACGCAGTATTTT.